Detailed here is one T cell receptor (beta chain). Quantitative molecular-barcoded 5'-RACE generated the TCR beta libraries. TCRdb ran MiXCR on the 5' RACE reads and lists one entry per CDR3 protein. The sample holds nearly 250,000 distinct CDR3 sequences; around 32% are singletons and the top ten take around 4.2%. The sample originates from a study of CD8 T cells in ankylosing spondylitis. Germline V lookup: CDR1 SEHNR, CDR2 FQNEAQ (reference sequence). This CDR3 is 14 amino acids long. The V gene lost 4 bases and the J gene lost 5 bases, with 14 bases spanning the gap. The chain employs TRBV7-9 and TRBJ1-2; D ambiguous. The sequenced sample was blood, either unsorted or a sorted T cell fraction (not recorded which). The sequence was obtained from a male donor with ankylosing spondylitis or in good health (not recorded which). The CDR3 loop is CASSSPLRNYGYTF. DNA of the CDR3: TGTGCCAGCAGCTCCCCTCTCAGGAATTATGGCTACACCTTC.